These 21 T cell receptor beta chains came from one sample sequenced in a study of blood T cell repertoires in COVID-19. The assay was immunoSEQ multiplex PCR, and TCRdb's table has in-frame clones only and misses some. The table shows roughly 450,000 clones, with 90% occurring only once. The sequencing input was PBMCs or T cells enriched from blood (not recorded which). These receptors all stem from a young man who had recovered from COVID-19.

The V call is TRBV18, the J call TRBJ1-1; perhaps TRBD1 as D (6 bases). The V and J ends lost 5 bases and 4 bases respectively, with 11 bases between them. This CDR3 has 13 residues. CDR1 is KGHSH, CDR2 LQKENI, per germline. The CDR3 DNA reads as TGTGCCAGCTCAAATACAGGGCTCACTGAAGCTTTCTTT. Translating it yields CASSNTGLTEAFF.

This clone was recorded once. The V and J genes are TRBV10-3 and TRBJ2-7, with TRBD2 matching 7 bases. The V segment lost 5 bases and the J segment 0 bases; nucleotides outside the gene matches: 10. There are 16 residues in the CDR3. Germline CDR1 is ENHRY and CDR2 is SYGVKD. The CDR3 protein is CAISSPGLPSSYEQYF. The DNA for the CDR3 is TGTGCCATCAGTTCTCCGGGACTACCAAGCTCCTACGAGCAGTACTTC.

The chain employs TRBV3-1 (or the pseudogene TRBV3-2) and TRBJ2-7, with TRBD2 matching 9 bases. The germline V gene encodes CDR1 LGHDT and CDR2 YNNKEL (reference sequence). The CDR3 totals 15 residues. V lost 1 base and J lost 7; bases outside the gene matches: 8. The CDR3 here is CASSQGSGTSREQYF. The DNA of the CDR3 is TGTGCCAGCAGCCAAGGGAGCGGGACTAGCCGGGAGCAGTACTTC.

The rearrangement links TRBV7-2 to TRBJ1-2; D unclear. CDR3 length equals 14 residues. Germline V gene sequence: CDR1 SGHTA, CDR2 FQGNSA. V was trimmed by 1 base and J by 8 bases, leaving 14 bases between them. For the CDR3, the DNA is TGTGCCAGCAGCTTAGTAGAAGCCCGAGGGGGCTACACCTTC. Translation: CASSLVEARGGYTF.

The V gene is TRBV29-1, the J gene TRBJ1-2; TRBD1 matches at 9 bases. Germline V gene data show CDR1 as SQVTM and CDR2 as ANQGSEA. CDR3 size: 14 residues. The ends lost 4 bases at V and 3 bases at J; junction bases unmatched: 6. CDR3 residues: CSVVPRDRDYGYTF. The CDR3 DNA reads as TGCAGCGTTGTCCCCCGGGACAGGGACTATGGCTACACCTTC.

The chain couples TRBV2 to TRBJ1-4, with D perhaps matching TRBD1 (5 bases). The CDR3 has 14 amino acids. V was cut by 6 bases and J by 3 bases, with 11 bases left in between. The germline gives CDR1 SNHLY, CDR2 FYNNEI. In nucleotides, the CDR3 is TGTGCCAGCAGGCGACAGCCGTCTAATGAAAAACTGTTTTTT. It encodes CASRRQPSNEKLFF.

The chain joins TRBV10-3 to TRBJ1-5; 8 bases align to TRBD1. The CDR3 is 16 amino acids. The junction had 8 bases not matched to a gene; V was cut back by 4 bases and J by 3 bases. Germline lookup yields CDR1 ENHRY and CDR2 SYGVKD. CDR3: CAISVSWTGNNQPQHF. In DNA form, the CDR3 reads TGTGCCATCAGTGTCTCCTGGACAGGGAACAATCAGCCCCAGCATTTT.

The chain uses TRBV5-6 and TRBJ1-4; D is uncertain. The germline V and J ends were trimmed by 4 bases and 0 bases, with 4 bases remaining between them. The CDR3 covers 13 residues. Germline V gives CDR1 SGHDT, CDR2 YYEEEE. The CDR3, as DNA: TGTGCCAGCAGCCTAACAACTAATGAAAAACTGTTTTTT. It codes for CASSLTTNEKLFF.

The V call is TRBV5-5, the J call TRBJ2-7, with unresolved D. V was shortened by 5 bases and J by 3 bases, with 12 bases between the two germline ends. The CDR3 runs to 13 residues. Germline V gene data show CDR1 as SGHKS and CDR2 as YYEKEE (reference sequence). The CDR3 DNA reads as TGTGCCAGCAGTGACGTACAGAACTACGAGCAGTACTTC. It translates to CASSDVQNYEQYF.

This chain joins TRBV15 and TRBJ2-1, with TRBD2 as a possible D gene (6 bases). Germline V lookup: CDR1 LNHNV, CDR2 YYDKDF (reference sequence). CDR3 length: 17 amino acids. V lost 0 bases and J 2 bases, leaving 14 bases between the germline ends. CDR3 region: CATSRDRGEPAYNEQFF. The CDR3 DNA reads TGTGCCACCAGCAGAGATCGCGGGGAGCCCGCCTACAATGAGCAGTTCTTC.

This chain joins TRBV9 and TRBJ1-2; 7 bases agree with TRBD1. Losses at the gene ends were 1 base for V and 0 bases for J; bases not matched to a gene: 3. Germline lookup yields CDR1 SGDLS and CDR2 YYNGEE. The CDR3 covers 15 residues. CDR3 residues: CASSVNRGPNYGYTF. CDR3 in DNA: TGTGCCAGCAGCGTAAACAGGGGTCCTAACTATGGCTACACCTTC.

The chain recombines TRBV3-1 (or the pseudogene TRBV3-2) with TRBJ1-6; D possibly corresponds to TRBD1 (6 bases). The CDR3 contains 14 residues. The V end was cut by 1 base, the J end by 10 bases, with 11 bases between. Per the germline V gene, CDR1 is LGHDT and CDR2 is YNNKEL (reference sequence). Here the CDR3 reads CASSQVGHSSPLHF. CDR3 coding DNA: TGTGCCAGCAGCCAAGTGGGACACTCCTCACCCCTCCACTTT.

The chain links TRBV11-2 to TRBJ2-2; TRBD1 aligns across 8 bases. The CDR3 sequence is 15 residues long. V was pared by 5 bases and J by 4 bases, with 6 bases of the junction left unmatched. Germline CDR1 and CDR2: SGHAT and FQNNGV. The CDR3 nucleotides are TGTGCCAGCAGCGCAGGGGACAGGCCCACCGGGGAGCTGTTTTTT. Translating gives CASSAGDRPTGELFF.

The rearrangement joins TRBV20-1 to TRBJ2-3, with D possibly being TRBD2 (6 bases). Germline V gives CDR1 DFQATT, CDR2 SNEGSKA (reference sequence). This CDR3 contains 20 residues. V lost 3 bases to trimming and J lost 0 bases, with 28 bases between them. The CDR3 loop is CSASSSGVVAYQCSTDTQYF. The CDR3 DNA sequence: TGCAGTGCTAGTTCCTCGGGAGTAGTCGCCTATCAATGTAGCACAGATACGCAGTATTTT.

This sequence joins TRBV9 and TRBJ2-3; maybe TRBD2 (5 bases). With 3 bases removed from V and 3 bases from J, the gap between germline ends came to 17 bases. This CDR3 is built from 16 residues. Per germline, CDR1 SGDLS and CDR2 YYNGEE. CDR3 coding DNA: TGTGCCAGCAGCGCGAGAGAGGGTTGGGTGACAGATACGCAGTATTTT. Translated, it gives CASSAREGWVTDTQYF.

The chain combines TRBV9 with TRBJ2-2; 11 nucleotides line up with TRBD2. CDR1 and CDR2 from the germline V gene are SGDLS and YYNGEE. The CDR3 is 17 residues long. Losses at the gene ends were 3 bases for V and 5 bases for J; bases not matched to a gene: 9. CDR3 region: CASSEGVAGGQTGELFF. The CDR3 DNA follows: TGTGCCAGCAGCGAGGGAGTAGCGGGAGGGCAAACCGGGGAGCTGTTTTTT. Supplemented by reference TRBV9 and TRBJ2-2, the full variable domain reads DSGVTQTPKHLITATGQRVTLRCSPRSGDLSVYWYQQSLDQGLQFLIQYYNGEERAKGNILERFSAQQFPDLHSELNLSSLELGDSALYFCASSEGVAGGQTGELFFGEGSRLTVL.

This chain connects TRBV19 to TRBJ2-2, with 7 bases that match TRBD2. J gave up 0 bases and V 7 bases, and 5 bases lay outside the gene matches. The germline V gene has CDR1 LNHDA and CDR2 SQIVND (reference sequence). The CDR3 extends over 15 amino acids. CDR3 sequence: CASTVTSPNTGELFF. CDR3 sequence (DNA): TGTGCCAGTACCGTGACTAGCCCGAACACCGGGGAGCTGTTTTTT.

V usage is TRBV2 and J usage is TRBJ2-7, with 11 bases identical to TRBD2. Germline V gene data show CDR1 as SNHLY and CDR2 as FYNNEI. This CDR3 region has 16 residues. The J segment lost 2 bases and the V segment lost 8 bases, leaving 11 bases of the junction unmatched. DNA for the CDR3: TGTGCCAGCTTGAGGCTAGCGGGAGGAAAAACCTACGAGCAGTACTTC. Translation: CASLRLAGGKTYEQYF.

This chain joins TRBV5-8 and TRBJ2-3; TRBD2 matches 12 bases. Germline values: CDR1 SGHTS, CDR2 YDEGEE. The CDR3 runs to 16 residues. Trimming at V came to 0 bases and at J to 6 bases, leaving 5 bases not matched to a gene. Here the CDR3 reads CASSLGLAGEADTQYF. The CDR3 DNA reads as TGTGCCAGCAGCTTGGGACTAGCGGGAGAGGCGGATACGCAGTATTTT.

The chain links TRBV12-5 to TRBJ2-1; no reliable D call. Trimming shortened V by 1 base and J by 3 bases, and 13 bases separated the two germline ends. The CDR3 has 16 amino acids. Per the germline V gene, CDR1 is LGHNT and CDR2 is FRNRAP. The DNA for the CDR3 is TGTGCTAGTGGTTTGGGGGCCGAAGGCGACTACAATGAGCAGTTCTTC. Translation gives CASGLGAEGDYNEQFF. The variable domain in full, with the rest retrieved from reference TRBV12-5 and TRBJ2-1, is DARVTQTPRHKVTEMGQEVTMRCQPILGHNTVFWYRQTMMQGLELLAYFRNRAPLDDSGMPKDRFSAEMPDATLATLKIQPSEPRDSAVYFCASGLGAEGDYNEQFFGPGTRLTVL.

V usage is TRBV9 and J usage is TRBJ1-5; perhaps TRBD1 as D (5 bases). Trimming cost V 0 bases and J 6 bases, with 13 bases left between them. This CDR3 has 15 amino acids. In germline, CDR1 is SGDLS, CDR2 YYNGEE. DNA of the CDR3: TGTGCCAGCAGCGTAGACCCCAGGGTGAGTCAGCCCCAGCATTTT. Translating gives CASSVDPRVSQPQHF.